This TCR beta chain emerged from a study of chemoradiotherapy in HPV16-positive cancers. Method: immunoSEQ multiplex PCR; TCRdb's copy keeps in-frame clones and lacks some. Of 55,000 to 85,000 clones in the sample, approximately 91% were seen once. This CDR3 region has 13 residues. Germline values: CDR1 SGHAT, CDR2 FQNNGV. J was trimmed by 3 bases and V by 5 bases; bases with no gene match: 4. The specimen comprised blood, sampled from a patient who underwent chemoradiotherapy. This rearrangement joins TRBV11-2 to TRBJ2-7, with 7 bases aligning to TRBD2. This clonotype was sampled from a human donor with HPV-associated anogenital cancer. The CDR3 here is CASSRGGSYEQYF. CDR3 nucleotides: TGTGCCAGCAGCCGAGGCGGGAGCTACGAGCAGTACTTC. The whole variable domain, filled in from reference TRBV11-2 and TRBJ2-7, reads EAGVAQSPRYKIIEKRQSVAFWCNPISGHATLYWYQQILGQGPKLLIQFQNNGVVDDSQLPKDRFSAERLKGVDSTLKIQPAKLEDSAVYLCASSRGGSYEQYFGPGTRLTVT.